This TCR beta chain originates from a study of blood T cell repertoires in COVID-19. Study at large: Acute and convalescent COVID-19 specimens originated in the United States, Italy and Spain. In each case, the material was cDNA or gDNA derived from T cells, B-cell-depleted T cells, or PBMCs.

The V end lost 4 bases, the J end lost 5 bases, and 12 bases lay between the germline ends. In germline, CDR1 is SGHTA, CDR2 FQGNSA. This CDR3 has 13 amino acids. In the original processing: Counts of nucleated cells, estimated from reference gene primer amplification, were obtained. Assay used: immunoSEQ multiplex PCR; TCRdb lists only in-frame clones, some missing. The DNA gave D and trimming, while V, J and clone size come from that table. The table lists about 54,000 clones, about four fifths of them singletons. This clone was seen a handful of times. This rearrangement joins TRBV7-2 to TRBJ2-7; TRBD2 is a possible D gene (5 bases). The receptor was isolated from an older woman with acute or convalescent COVID-19. The sample consisted of peripheral blood. The CDR3, as DNA: TGTGCCAGCAGCTCGGAGGCCGGTAACGAGCAGTACTTC. Translated, it gives CASSSEAGNEQYF.